This T cell receptor beta chain was sequenced for a study of OX40 agonist ivuxolimab in advanced cancers. The repertoire was sequenced with immunoSEQ multiplex PCR; TCRdb's copy has only in-frame clones and lacks some. This table has around 50,000 clones, approximately 90% appearing once. Notes on the study in general: On average, a greater number of expanded clones characterised CD8+ T cells relative to CD4+. Antigen specificity remained undetermined for the expanded peripheral T cells.

Trimming cost V 5 bases and J 7 bases; bases outside gene matches: 7. Germline V CDR1 and CDR2: LNHDA, SQIVND (reference sequence). This CDR3 has 14 amino acids. On this clone: Its antigen is undetermined.

Sequenced material: CD4+ or CD8+ T cells sorted from blood, taken in a trial of the OX40 agonist ivuxolimab. This receptor was obtained from an adult with an advanced solid tumor such as melanoma, head and neck, liver or kidney cancer. The chain couples TRBV19 to TRBJ2-1, with 8 bases identical to TRBD2. CDR3 residues: CASSREREWNEQFF. The CDR3, as DNA: TGTGCCAGTAGTCGCGAGCGGGAGTGGAATGAGCAGTTCTTC.